A single sample gave rise to the 17 T cell receptor beta chains below, sequenced in a study of spatial heterogeneity in lung cancer. The time point: sample taken at primary tumor resection. MiXCR was run by TCRdb on the 5' RACE reads, yielding one entry per CDR3 protein. The profile shows around 5,000 distinct CDR3 sequences, around 3.1% of them singletons. Sequenced material: normal lung tissue next to the tumor, taken at surgery. These receptors were taken from a male donor with early-stage non-small cell lung cancer.

This clonotype is categorized as medium-sized. The chain combines TRBV10-3 with TRBJ1-1; D uncertain. Germline V gives CDR1 ENHRY, CDR2 SYGVKD. The CDR3 sequence is 14 residues long. V was trimmed by 0 bases and J by 2 bases, leaving 7 bases between them. This CDR3 is CAISESQSNTEAFF. The CDR3 nucleotides are TGTGCCATCAGTGAGTCGCAGTCAAACACTGAAGCTTTCTTT.

By share, this clonotype ranks as medium-sized. CDR3 coding DNA: TGCAGTGCTAGAGATGTGGGACGGGACAATGAGCAGTTCTTC. This codes for CSARDVGRDNEQFF. The chain links TRBV20-1 to TRBJ2-1; D is possibly TRBD1 or TRBD2 (5 bases each). Trimming took 0 bases from V and 5 from J, leaving 11 bases between them. The CDR3 sequence is 14 residues long. Looked up from germline, CDR1 is DFQATT and CDR2 is SNEGSKA (reference sequence).

This clonotype was observed at least ten times. This chain connects TRBV19 to TRBJ2-1; D possibly uses TRBD1 or TRBD2 (5 bases each). CDR3 length equals 14 residues. Germline-derived CDR1 and CDR2 are LNHDA and SQIVND (reference sequence). V lost 9 bases, J lost 7 bases, and 19 bases lay in between. CDR3 in amino acids: CASSFPGGANEQFF. CDR3 in DNA: TGTGCCAGCTCTTTCCCTGGGGGAGCGAATGAGCAGTTCTTC.

This clonotype qualifies as medium-sized (0.01 to 0.1%). The chain joins TRBV29-1 to TRBJ2-3; 8 bases line up with TRBD1. This CDR3 region has 12 residues. The germline V gene encodes CDR1 SQVTM and CDR2 ANQGSEA. The chain's CDR3 is CSLGQGGDTQYF. CDR3 coding DNA: TGCAGTCTCGGACAGGGAGGCGATACGCAGTATTTT.

At least ten counts were recorded for this clonotype. CDR3 sequence: CASSLGQADYHGYTF. CDR3 bases: TGTGCCAGCAGTCTCGGACAGGCGGACTATCATGGCTACACCTTC. This chain uses TRBV28 with TRBJ1-2; the match to TRBD1 covers 7 bases. The CDR3 extends over 15 amino acids. Germline loops: CDR1 MDHEN, CDR2 SYDVKM. The ends lost 5 bases at V and 6 bases at J; junction bases unmatched: 12.

The sample holds a few counts of this clonotype. The chain carries TRBV20-1 and TRBJ2-2; 9 nucleotides align to TRBD2. V dropped 2 bases and J dropped 5; count of bases not matched to a gene: 3. CDR1 DFQATT and CDR2 SNEGSKA come from the germline V gene (reference sequence). CDR3 size: 14 residues. CDR3 residues: CSARLAGRTGELFF. The DNA of the CDR3 is TGCAGTGCTAGACTAGCGGGACGGACCGGGGAGCTGTTTTTT.

In its sample, this clonotype is medium-sized. The CDR3: CASGSGEQETQYF. For the CDR3, the DNA is TGTGCCAGCGGATCAGGCGAGCAAGAGACCCAGTACTTC. The gene calls are TRBV2 and TRBJ2-5; D is unclear. Germline CDR1 is SNHLY and CDR2 is FYNNEI. This CDR3 has 13 amino acids. V was shortened by 8 bases and J by 2 bases, with 12 bases between the two germline ends.

By sample share, this clonotype is medium-sized. This chain uses TRBV4-1 with TRBJ1-4; D gene ambiguous. Germline V gene lookup returns CDR1 MGHRA and CDR2 YSYEKL. The V end was cut by 4 bases, the J end by 8 bases, with 20 bases between. The CDR3 covers 16 residues. The CDR3 loop reads CASSLTEGNPREKLFF. The CDR3 DNA follows: TGCGCCAGCAGCCTAACCGAGGGCAACCCCCGGGAAAAACTGTTTTTT.

This clonotype is medium-sized by share. The chain has TRBV5-5 and TRBJ1-5, with D hard to call. This CDR3 is 15 amino acids long. Trimming left V 3 bases short and J 1 base short, with 11 bases between. Germline assignment: CDR1 SGHKS and CDR2 YYEKEE (reference sequence). The CDR3 protein is CASSYGSSSNQPQHF. The CDR3 DNA follows: TGTGCCAGCAGCTACGGGAGTTCGAGCAATCAGCCCCAGCATTTT.

This clonotype was counted at least ten times. The CDR3 loop reads CASSLAGRLGFYEQYF. The CDR3 bases are TGTGCCAGCAGCTTAGCGGGGAGGTTAGGATTCTACGAGCAGTACTTC. The chain carries TRBV7-9 and TRBJ2-7, with a weak D call TRBD2 (6 bases). V lost 0 bases and J lost 3, with 15 bases in between. The germline gives CDR1 SEHNR, CDR2 FQNEAQ (reference sequence). The CDR3 has 16 residues.

In its sample, this clonotype was seen many times. The chain employs TRBV5-4 and TRBJ2-1; 13 bases map to TRBD2. The CDR3 covers 16 residues. Germline values: CDR1 SGHNT, CDR2 YYREEE (reference sequence). The trim removed 4 bases at V and 9 bases at J, leaving 10 bases unmatched. The CDR3 here is CASSPRTSGRLTEQFF. The CDR3 DNA follows: TGTGCCAGCAGCCCTCGGACTAGCGGGAGACTCACTGAGCAGTTCTTC. Full variable domain (missing parts from reference TRBV5-4 and TRBJ2-1): ETGVTQSPTHLIKTRGQQVTLRCSSQSGHNTVSWYQQALGQGPQFIFQYYREEENGRGNFPPRFSGLQFPNYSSELNVNALELDDSALYLCASSPRTSGRLTEQFFGPGTRLTVL.

This chain links TRBV5-1 with TRBJ1-6; a possible D gene is TRBD1 (5 bases). Germline V gene data show CDR1 as SGHRS and CDR2 as YFSETQ. V was cut by 4 bases and J by 5 bases, with 13 bases left in between. The CDR3 is 15 residues long. This CDR3 is CASSPGGRDNSPLHF. In DNA, the CDR3 is TGCGCCAGCAGCCCGGGGGGACGGGATAATTCACCCCTCCACTTT.

This chain connects TRBV7-2 to TRBJ2-5; D tentatively reads TRBD1 or TRBD2 (5 bases each). Trimming removed 6 bases at V and 5 bases at J, with 19 bases between. CDR1 SGHTA and CDR2 FQGNSA come from the germline V gene. The CDR3 loop spans 15 amino acids. The DNA for the CDR3 is TGTGCCAGCAGGAAGACCGGGGACGTGGTTGAGACCCAGTACTTC. Its protein is CASRKTGDVVETQYF.

This clonotype occurred many times. V usage is TRBV4-1 and J usage is TRBJ1-5, with 7 bases identical to TRBD1. J lost 5 bases, V lost 5 bases, and 3 bases had no gene match. The CDR3 runs to 13 residues. Germline-derived CDR1 and CDR2 are MGHRA and YSYEKL. The CDR3 nucleotides read TGCGCCAGCAGCAGACAGGGTCATCAGCCCCAGCATTTT. As protein: CASSRQGHQPQHF.

The sample holds many counts of this clonotype. The genes are TRBV6-6 and TRBJ2-1; no clear D gene. This CDR3 spans 11 amino acids. The germline V gene has CDR1 MNHNY and CDR2 SVGAGI (reference sequence). V was pared by 10 bases and J by 5 bases, with 9 bases between. In DNA form, the CDR3 reads TGTGCCACCCGAGGTAACAATGAGCAGTTCTTC. Its protein is CATRGNNEQFF.

In its sample, this clonotype is medium-sized (0.01 to 0.1%). This sequence joins TRBV5-1 and TRBJ2-3; the D gene is possibly TRBD1 (6 bases). The germline V and J ends were trimmed by 0 bases and 0 bases, with 14 bases remaining between them. The CDR3 is 17 residues long. Germline V CDR1 and CDR2: SGHRS, YFSETQ. As DNA, the CDR3 is TGCGCCAGCAGCTTGGGTCATCGGGACAAAAGCACAGATACGCAGTATTTT. Encoded protein: CASSLGHRDKSTDTQYF. Complete variable domain (other parts from reference TRBV5-1 and TRBJ2-3): KAGVTQTPRYLIKTRGQQVTLSCSPISGHRSVSWYQQTPGQGLQFLFEYFSETQRNKGNFPGRFSGRQFSNSRSEMNVSTLELGDSALYLCASSLGHRDKSTDTQYFGPGTRLTVL.

This clonotype has at least ten counts. The chain uses TRBV20-1 and TRBJ2-1, with D maybe TRBD2 (5 bases). Germline V lookup: CDR1 DFQATT, CDR2 SNEGSKA (reference sequence). This CDR3 contains 12 residues. The V and J ends lost 4 bases and 8 bases respectively, with 12 bases between them. CDR3 sequence (DNA): TGCAGTGCTAAGCCAGAACTAGATGAGCAGTTCTTC. Translated, it gives CSAKPELDEQFF.